This T cell receptor beta chain came from a study of blood T cell repertoires in COVID-19. Across the whole study: Samples came from the United States, Italy and Spain, spanning acute and convalescent COVID-19. T cells, B-cell-depleted T cells, or PBMCs supplied cDNA or gDNA.

Generated by immunoSEQ multiplex PCR, the TCRdb table keeps only in-frame clones and is missing some. In the table there are roughly 90,000 clones, 80% of which are singletons. V dropped 0 bases and J dropped 0 bases, with 13 bases sitting between them. Germline CDR1 SGHRS, CDR2 YFSETQ. The CDR3 sequence is 17 residues long. The gene calls are TRBV5-1 and TRBJ1-3; TRBD1 is a possible D gene (6 bases). This TCR was recovered from a woman aged 70-85 years with acute or convalescent COVID-19. The material sequenced was peripheral blood. Here the CDR3 DNA reads TGCGCCAGCAGCTTGGGCTTGGGACAAAGCTCTGGAAACACCATATATTTT. Protein sequence: CASSLGLGQSSGNTIYF.